This TCR beta chain was recorded in a study of identical twins. TCRdb used MiXCR to reprocess the 5' RACE reads, holding one entry per CDR3 protein. The sample consists of under 350,000 distinct CDR3 sequences, roughly 9% of them appearing once. This clonotype was observed many times. Its antigen is not known. Broader study findings: In monozygotic twins, models underestimated the sharing of out-of-frame TCR alpha.

The same specimen was also included in a second study, on yellow fever vaccine responses in identical twins.

This clonotype was sampled from a woman aged 18-29 years in good health. Sequencing was carried out using CD8+ T cells sorted from blood.

The DNA for the CDR3 is TGTGCCAGCAGTTTAGGGGCTGGGAGCTCCTACAATGAGCAGTTCTTC. Its translation: CASSLGAGSSYNEQFF. This chain connects TRBV28 to TRBJ2-1; either TRBD1 or TRBD2 may fit D (5 bases each). The CDR3 totals 16 residues. Trimming removed 2 bases at V and 0 bases at J, with 11 bases between. Germline V lookup: CDR1 MDHEN, CDR2 SYDVKM. Variable domain in full (rest from reference TRBV28 and TRBJ2-1): DVKVTQSSRYLVKRTGEKVFLECVQDMDHENMFWYRQDPGLGLRLIYFSYDVKMKEKGDIPEGYSVSREKKERFSLILESASTNQTSMYLCASSLGAGSSYNEQFFGPGTRLTVL.